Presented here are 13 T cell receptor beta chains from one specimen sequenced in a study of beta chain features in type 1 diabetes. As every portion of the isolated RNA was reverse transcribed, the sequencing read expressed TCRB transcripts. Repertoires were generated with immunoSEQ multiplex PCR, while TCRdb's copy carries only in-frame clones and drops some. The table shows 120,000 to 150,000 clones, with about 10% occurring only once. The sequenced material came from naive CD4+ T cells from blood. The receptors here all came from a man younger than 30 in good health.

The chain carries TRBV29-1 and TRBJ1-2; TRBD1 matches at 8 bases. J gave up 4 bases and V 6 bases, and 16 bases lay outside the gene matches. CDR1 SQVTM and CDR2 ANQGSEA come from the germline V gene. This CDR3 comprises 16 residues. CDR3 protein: CSVARGTGGGSYGYTF. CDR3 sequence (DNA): TGCAGCGTGGCCCGTGGAACAGGGGGAGGTAGCTATGGCTACACCTTC.

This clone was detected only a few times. CDR3 residues: CASSLVSGGSYEQYF. The CDR3 DNA sequence: TGTGCCAGCAGCTTAGTTTCCGGGGGCTCCTACGAGCAGTACTTC. The V gene is TRBV7-8, the J gene TRBJ2-7; D is possibly TRBD2 (6 bases). CDR3 length: 15 amino acids. V was clipped by 1 base and J by 0 bases, with 10 bases between them. Looked up from germline, CDR1 is SGHVS and CDR2 is FQNEAQ.

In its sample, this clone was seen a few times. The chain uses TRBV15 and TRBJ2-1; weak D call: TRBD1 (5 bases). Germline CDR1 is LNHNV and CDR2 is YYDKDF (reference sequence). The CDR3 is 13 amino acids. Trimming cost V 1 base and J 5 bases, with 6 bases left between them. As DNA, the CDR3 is TGTGCCACCAGCAGAGGACAGCACAATGAGCAGTTCTTC. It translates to CATSRGQHNEQFF.

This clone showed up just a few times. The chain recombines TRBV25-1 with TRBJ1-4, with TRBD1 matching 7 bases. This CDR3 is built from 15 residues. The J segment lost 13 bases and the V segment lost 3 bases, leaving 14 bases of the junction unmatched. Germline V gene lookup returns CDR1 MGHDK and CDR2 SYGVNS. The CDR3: CASSDDRASNGILFF. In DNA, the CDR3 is TGTGCCAGCAGTGACGACAGGGCTTCGAATGGGATACTGTTTTTT.

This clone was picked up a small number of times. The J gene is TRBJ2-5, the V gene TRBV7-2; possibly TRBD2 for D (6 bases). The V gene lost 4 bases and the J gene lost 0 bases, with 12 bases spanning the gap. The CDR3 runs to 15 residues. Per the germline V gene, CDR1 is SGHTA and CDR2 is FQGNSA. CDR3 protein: CASSSNRGNQETQYF. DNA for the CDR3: TGTGCCAGCAGCTCCAATCGCGGGAACCAAGAGACCCAGTACTTC. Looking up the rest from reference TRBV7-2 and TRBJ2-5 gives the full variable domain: GAGVSQSPSNKVTEKGKDVELRCDPISGHTALYWYRQSLGQGLEFLIYFQGNSAPDKSGLPSDRFSAERTGGSVSTLTIQRTQQEDSAVYLCASSSNRGNQETQYFGPGTRLLVL.

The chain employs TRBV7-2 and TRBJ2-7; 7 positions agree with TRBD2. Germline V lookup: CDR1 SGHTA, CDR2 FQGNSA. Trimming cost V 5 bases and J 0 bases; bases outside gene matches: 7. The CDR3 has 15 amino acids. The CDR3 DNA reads TGTGCCAGCAGCCTAACCCCGGGAGGCTCCTACGAGCAGTACTTC. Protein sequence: CASSLTPGGSYEQYF.

CDR3 DNA: TGTGCCAGCAGTTACTCGAGGGACAGAGCCTACGAGCAGTACTTC. Protein product: CASSYSRDRAYEQYF. The J gene is TRBJ2-7, the V gene TRBV6-5; 7 bases are shared with TRBD1. The CDR3 totals 15 residues. CDR1 is MNHEY and CDR2 is SVGAGI in the germline V gene. V lost 0 bases to trimming and J lost 2 bases; unmatched junction nucleotides: 4.

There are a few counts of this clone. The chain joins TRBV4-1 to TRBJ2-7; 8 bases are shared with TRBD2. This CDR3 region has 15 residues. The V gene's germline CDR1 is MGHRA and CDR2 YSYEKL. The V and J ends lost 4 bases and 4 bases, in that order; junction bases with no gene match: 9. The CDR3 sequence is CASSLSRGAAYEQYF. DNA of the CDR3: TGCGCCAGCAGCCTTTCGCGGGGGGCCGCTTACGAGCAGTACTTC.

CDR3 bases: TGCGCCAGCAGCCAAGATTTGGCTAGCGGGAGGATTGAGCAGTTCTTC. It translates to CASSQDLASGRIEQFF. This sequence joins TRBV4-3 and TRBJ2-1; 11 nucleotides line up with TRBD2. The germline gives CDR1 LGHNA, CDR2 YSLEER. This CDR3 is built from 16 residues. Trimming cost V 0 bases and J 9 bases; bases outside gene matches: 7.

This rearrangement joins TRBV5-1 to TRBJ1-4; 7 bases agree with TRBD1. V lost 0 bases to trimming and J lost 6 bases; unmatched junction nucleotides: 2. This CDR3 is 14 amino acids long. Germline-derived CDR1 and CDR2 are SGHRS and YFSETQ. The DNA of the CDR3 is TGCGCCAGCAGCTTGGGTACAGGGGATGAAAAACTGTTTTTT. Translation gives CASSLGTGDEKLFF.

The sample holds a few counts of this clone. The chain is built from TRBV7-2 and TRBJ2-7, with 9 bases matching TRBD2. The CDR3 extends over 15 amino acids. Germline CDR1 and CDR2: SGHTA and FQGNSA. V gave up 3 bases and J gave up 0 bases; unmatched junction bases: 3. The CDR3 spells CASSFASGDSYEQYF. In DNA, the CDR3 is TGTGCCAGCAGCTTCGCTAGCGGGGACTCCTACGAGCAGTACTTC.

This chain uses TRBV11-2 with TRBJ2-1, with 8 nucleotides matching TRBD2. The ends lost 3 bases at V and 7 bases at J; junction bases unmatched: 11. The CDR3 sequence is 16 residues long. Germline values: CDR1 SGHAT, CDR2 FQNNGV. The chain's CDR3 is CASSFVVTGGPNEQFF. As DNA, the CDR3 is TGTGCCAGCAGCTTCGTCGTTACGGGGGGGCCTAATGAGCAGTTCTTC.

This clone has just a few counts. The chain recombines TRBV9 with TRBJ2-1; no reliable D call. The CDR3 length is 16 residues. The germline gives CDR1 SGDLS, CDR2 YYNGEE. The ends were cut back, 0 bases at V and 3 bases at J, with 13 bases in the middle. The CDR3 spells CASSVDLMESYNEQFF. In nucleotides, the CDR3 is TGTGCCAGCAGCGTAGATCTGATGGAGAGCTACAATGAGCAGTTCTTC.